This TCR beta chain was identified in a study of T cells in Graves' hyperthyroidism and ophthalmopathy. Ophthalmopathy patients had moderate-to-severe active disease, CAS ≥3, NOSPECS ≥4, and disease duration under 3 months. Exclusion of a patient resulted from uncontrolled infection, other autoimmune disease, pregnancy or lactation. Researchers took RNA transcripts and amplified the TCR beta CDR3 regions from them. First-round RT-PCR targeting the TCR CDR3 was performed with the HTBI primer set. TCRdb called the multiplex PCR reads again in MiXCR, with one record for every CDR3 protein. The table lists hundreds of thousands of distinct CDR3 sequences, about 16% of them singletons. This clonotype has at least ten counts. This CDR3 is 15 amino acids long. Per the germline V gene, CDR1 is DFQATT and CDR2 is SNEGSKA (reference sequence). V lost 0 bases and J lost 7; bases outside the gene matches: 7.

The receptor was isolated from a woman in her thirties or forties with Graves' ophthalmopathy. Sample: blood. The chain has TRBV20-1 and TRBJ1-5; the match to TRBD1 covers 9 bases. CDR3 DNA: TGCAGTGCTAGAGATAGGGACAGGGCTGGACAGCCCCAGCATTTT. Protein: CSARDRDRAGQPQHF.